This TCR beta chain was captured by sequencing in a study of spatial heterogeneity in lung cancer. Overall study: Unique TCR and UMI combinations averaged more than ten appearances each in raw reads. Findings and caveats of the study: Tumor mutation count correlated with how many alpha and beta TCRs expanded intratumorally.

Regarding time point: sample taken at primary tumor resection. Unsorted samples of tumor, nontumor lung or frozen PBMC had their whole RNA sequenced. This clonotype was seen only a few times. Its cognate antigen is unknown. Trimming removed 5 bases from V and 3 bases from J, with 20 bases in between. The CDR3 spans 17 residues. Germline values: CDR1 SEHNR, CDR2 FQNEAQ (reference sequence). Individual TCR cDNA molecules each bore their own unique molecular identifier. TCRdb processed the 5' RACE reads anew with MiXCR; each CDR3 protein has one entry. The table records about 100,000 distinct CDR3 sequences, under 4.5% of them present only once.

The TCR was taken from a male donor with early-stage non-small cell lung cancer. Sequencing used lung tumor tissue, obtained at surgery. V is TRBV7-9 and J is TRBJ2-1; weak D call: TRBD2 (5 bases). CDR3 DNA: TGTGCCAGCAGCGCACCCCTTCCTCGGGGTATCTACAATGAGCAGTTCTTC. It codes for CASSAPLPRGIYNEQFF.